This TCR beta chain appears in the sequencing data of a study of CD8+ T cells in alopecia areata. General study findings and limits: Greater clonality was observed in lesional scalp samples, especially alopecia totalis/universalis, versus normal scalp.

Following RNA extraction, reverse transcription yielded cDNA that acted as the sequencing template. Here immunoSEQ multiplex PCR was the method, and the copy in TCRdb shows in-frame clones only, minus some. The data contain under 250,000 clones, around three fifths of them singletons. Obtained from alopecia areata patients were lesional scalp punch biopsies along with peripheral blood. There are many counts of this clone. What it recognizes is unknown. This receptor was identified in a human donor with alopecia areata. The starting material was CD4+ T cells sorted from blood, obtained at week 0.

The CDR3 region has the DNA TGTGCCAGCAGCTCGGCCCGGGATGAAAAACTGTTTTTT. Its translation is CASSSARDEKLFF. The genes are TRBV5-4 and TRBJ1-4, with D uncertain. CDR3 length equals 13 residues. Germline lookup yields CDR1 SGHNT and CDR2 YYREEE (reference sequence). V lost 3 bases and J lost 6, with 9 bases in between.